Following are 9 T cell receptor beta chains from one sample sequenced in a study of T cells after yellow fever vaccination. MiXCR, run by TCRdb on the 5' RACE reads, gives a single entry per CDR3 protein. The repertoire holds about 320,000 distinct CDR3 sequences, with about 6.9% as singletons. This sample comprised PBMCs, obtained around 45 days after the first yellow fever vaccination. Source of these receptors: a man aged 18-30 years who received the YFV17D yellow fever vaccine.

V is TRBV20-1 and J is TRBJ1-1; unclear D gene. Germline lookup yields CDR1 DFQATT and CDR2 SNEGSKA (reference sequence). The CDR3 runs 11 residues. Trimming removed 1 base from V and 4 bases from J, with 4 bases in between. The CDR3 here is CSARVITEAFF. CDR3 nucleotides: TGCAGTGCTAGAGTTATCACTGAAGCTTTCTTT.

This clonotype was seen a few times. This chain joins TRBV4-2 and TRBJ1-3; D remains ambiguous. V shed 2 bases and J shed 0 bases, with 14 bases lying between them. Germline V CDR1 and CDR2: LGHNA, YNFKEQ. The CDR3 consists of 17 residues. The CDR3 protein is CASSQLSGGSSGNTIYF. DNA for the CDR3: TGTGCCAGCAGCCAACTATCAGGCGGCTCCTCTGGAAACACCATATATTTT.

There are a few counts of this clonotype. This chain joins TRBV20-1 and TRBJ2-7; D gene unclear. The CDR3 has 14 residues. Germline lookup yields CDR1 DFQATT and CDR2 SNEGSKA (reference sequence). The V end was cut by 2 bases, the J end by 0 bases, with 11 bases between. The CDR3 DNA is TGCAGTGCTAGATTGGCCTTGAGCTCCTACGAGCAGTACGTC. This sequence encodes CSARLALSSYEQYV.

This chain connects TRBV12-3 or TRBV12-4 to TRBJ2-2; D is tentatively TRBD1 or TRBD2 (6 bases each). V was shortened by 3 bases and J by 6 bases, with 8 bases between the two germline ends. The CDR3 is 13 amino acids. Written as DNA, the CDR3 is TGTGCCAGCAGTTTCCGGGGGCCCGGGGAGCTGTTTTTT. Its translation is CASSFRGPGELFF.

The genes are TRBV28 and TRBJ1-4; 8 bases line up with TRBD1. This CDR3 is 13 amino acids long. Germline V gene data show CDR1 as MDHEN and CDR2 as SYDVKM. The ends lost 10 bases at V and 8 bases at J; junction bases unmatched: 9. DNA of the CDR3: TGTGCCACCCATTACAGGGGGAGGGAAAAACTGTTTTTT. It codes for CATHYRGREKLFF.

The CDR3 reads CASSPRLAGVHEQYF. CDR3 coding DNA: TGTGCCAGCTCACCCCGACTAGCGGGGGTCCACGAGCAGTACTTC. The chain has TRBV18 and TRBJ2-7; 12 nucleotides match TRBD2. The CDR3 contains 15 residues. V lost 3 bases to trimming and J lost 5 bases; unmatched junction nucleotides: 5. Germline CDR1 reads KGHSH; CDR2 reads LQKENI. Supplemented by reference TRBV18 and TRBJ2-7, the full variable domain reads NAGVMQNPRHLVRRRGQEARLRCSPMKGHSHVYWYRQLPEEGLKFMVYLQKENIIDESGMPKERFSAEFPKEGPSILRIQQVVRGDSAAYFCASSPRLAGVHEQYFGPGTRLTVT.

This chain uses TRBV30 with TRBJ1-2; 11 bases fit TRBD1. The CDR3 runs 14 residues. Germline V gene data show CDR1 as GTSNPN and CDR2 as SVGIG (reference sequence). The ends lost 5 bases at V and 8 bases at J; junction bases unmatched: 10. Here the CDR3 reads CAWDDGTGGNGYTF. CDR3 coding DNA: TGTGCCTGGGACGACGGGACAGGGGGAAACGGCTACACCTTC.

This clonotype was found a few times. The chain joins TRBV9 to TRBJ2-5; D not resolved. With 0 bases removed from V and 2 bases from J, the gap between germline ends came to 14 bases. The CDR3 is 16 amino acids. Germline loops: CDR1 SGDLS, CDR2 YYNGEE. CDR3: CASSVVPQETQETQYF. The CDR3 coding sequence is TGTGCCAGCAGCGTAGTCCCGCAGGAGACTCAAGAGACCCAGTACTTC.

The sample holds a few counts of this clonotype. The chain combines TRBV7-2 with TRBJ2-7; D is perhaps TRBD1 (6 bases). This CDR3 spans 15 amino acids. The V end was cut by 2 bases, the J end by 0 bases, with 11 bases between. In germline, CDR1 is SGHTA, CDR2 FQGNSA. CDR3 in amino acids: CASSLSGVNSYEQYF. The CDR3 DNA sequence: TGTGCCAGCAGCTTATCAGGGGTCAACTCCTACGAGCAGTACTTC.